These T cell receptor beta chains were read from a single sample in a study of blood T cell repertoires in COVID-19. TCRdb's copy holds only in-frame clones and misses some; the assay was immunoSEQ multiplex PCR. The table lists approximately 290,000 clones, approximately 90% of them singletons. The sequenced material came from peripheral blood. The receptor set was obtained from a woman under 40 with COVID-19, enrolled during active disease. CDR3s include the opening cysteine and the closing phenylalanine or tryptophan. The D gene is left open where the match is weak. Rows give clone size only sometimes, using once, few, many, or a class for an expanded clone.

v_call,clone_size,j_call,d_call,cdr3_aa,cdr3_nt
TRBV5-4,NA,TRBJ2-1,TRBD2,CASSDPPAPGGSNEQFF,TGTGCCAGCAGCGATCCCCCTGCTCCGGGAGGATCTAATGAGCAGTTCTTC
TRBV6-5,NA,TRBJ2-1,TRBD2,CASTELAGGYNEQFF,TGTGCCAGCACCGAACTAGCGGGAGGGTACAATGAGCAGTTCTTC
TRBV12-3/TRBV12-4,NA,TRBJ1-5,NA,CASSLGTNQPQHF,TGTGCCAGCAGTTTGGGGACTAATCAGCCCCAGCATTTT
TRBV7-3,NA,TRBJ2-3,TRBD2,CASSLEAGPSTDTQYF,TGTGCCAGCAGCTTAGAAGCGGGGCCCAGCACAGATACGCAGTATTTT
TRBV7-2,NA,TRBJ1-1,NA,CASSVDRNTEAFF,TGTGCCAGCAGCGTCGACAGGAACACTGAAGCTTTCTTT
TRBV30,NA,TRBJ1-4,NA,CAWTVDSYEKLFF,TGTGCCTGGACCGTAGACAGCTATGAAAAACTGTTTTTT
TRBV4-1,NA,TRBJ1-2,NA,CASSQTPEGYYGYTF,TGCGCCAGCAGCCAGACCCCCGAGGGATACTATGGCTACACCTTC
TRBV30,NA,TRBJ1-1,NA,CAWSAGALGTEAFF,TGTGCCTGGAGCGCGGGGGCCCTGGGCACTGAAGCTTTCTTT
TRBV11-2,NA,TRBJ2-3,NA,CASSYPRRTAISTDTQYF,TGTGCCAGCAGCTACCCTCGACGGACAGCGATCAGCACAGATACGCAGTATTTT
TRBV28,NA,TRBJ1-5,TRBD1,CASSWGQGNQPQHF,TGTGCCAGCAGTTGGGGACAGGGTAATCAGCCCCAGCATTTT
TRBV27,NA,TRBJ1-1,NA,CASSLYSMNTEAFF,TGTGCCAGCAGTTTATACAGCATGAACACTGAAGCTTTCTTT
TRBV11-2,NA,TRBJ2-2,NA,CASRLLLAPGGELFF,TGTGCCAGCAGGTTATTACTAGCTCCCGGGGGGGAGCTGTTTTTT
TRBV5-1,NA,TRBJ1-1,NA,CASSLPTANTEAFF,TGCGCCAGCAGCCTGCCGACAGCGAACACTGAAGCTTTCTTT
TRBV19,NA,TRBJ1-2,NA,CATYRTANVGYTF,TGTGCCACCTATCGGACAGCTAACGTAGGCTACACCTTC
TRBV27,NA,TRBJ1-1,TRBD1,CASSPLGTGGAPRNTEAFF,TGTGCCAGCAGTCCCTTGGGGACAGGGGGCGCCCCTAGGAACACTGAAGCTTTCTTT
TRBV7-6,NA,TRBJ1-6,TRBD1,CASSLWTGGSDSPLHF,TGTGCCAGCAGCTTATGGACAGGGGGCTCGGATTCACCCCTCCACTTT
TRBV19,NA,TRBJ2-2,NA,CASSIVTHGELFF,TGTGCCAGTAGTATAGTTACACACGGGGAGCTGTTTTTT
TRBV9,once,TRBJ2-4,NA,CASSPGVPRREAKNIQYF,TGTGCCAGCAGCCCGGGGGTTCCCCGTAGGGAGGCCAAAAACATTCAGTACTTC
TRBV6-1,NA,TRBJ1-5,NA,CASSDFRSDSNQPQHF,TGTGCCAGCAGTGACTTCAGGTCAGATAGCAATCAGCCCCAGCATTTT
TRBV20-1,NA,TRBJ2-2,NA,CSASKSANTGELFF,TGCAGTGCTAGTAAGTCGGCGAACACCGGGGAGCTGTTTTTT
TRBV6-2/TRBV6-3,NA,TRBJ1-2,TRBD1,CASSPGTGIAFYTF,TGTGCCAGCAGCCCTGGGACAGGGATCGCGTTCTACACCTTC
TRBV9,NA,TRBJ1-1,NA,CASSVSGGLGTEAFF,TGTGCCAGCAGCGTATCTGGGGGCTTGGGCACTGAAGCTTTCTTT
TRBV20-1,NA,TRBJ1-2,NA,CSAEDPYGYTF,TGCAGTGCTGAGGATCCCTATGGCTACACCTTC
TRBV5-8,NA,TRBJ1-1,TRBD1,CASSEVDRGDTEAFF,TGTGCCAGCAGCGAGGTGGACAGGGGAGACACTGAAGCTTTCTTT
TRBV9,NA,TRBJ2-7,NA,CASSAEGGGGGDEQYF,TGTGCCAGCAGCGCCGAGGGGGGCGGAGGGGGCGACGAGCAGTACTTC
TRBV4-2,NA,TRBJ1-1,TRBD1,CASSQDWGGQGTEAFF,TGTGCCAGCAGCCAAGATTGGGGTGGACAGGGCACTGAAGCTTTCTTT
TRBV6-5,NA,TRBJ2-5,NA,CASSYLDSETQYF,TGTGCCAGCAGTTACCTCGACTCTGAGACCCAGTACTTC
TRBV5-4,NA,TRBJ2-1,NA,CASTEANEQFF,TGTGCCAGCACGGAGGCTAATGAGCAGTTCTTC
TRBV10-1,NA,TRBJ2-1,TRBD2,CASSGKEGTSGYNEQFF,TGCGCCAGCAGTGGAAAAGAGGGGACTAGCGGATACAATGAGCAGTTCTTC
TRBV16,NA,TRBJ1-1,NA,CASSPQGTEAFF,TGTGCCAGCAGCCCACAGGGAACTGAAGCTTTCTTT
TRBV29-1,NA,TRBJ2-3,NA,CSVPLADGTDTQYF,TGCAGCGTTCCCCTAGCAGATGGCACAGATACGCAGTATTTT
TRBV5-1,NA,TRBJ1-2,TRBD1,CASSATGTGGYYGYTF,TGCGCCAGCAGCGCAACCGGGACAGGGGGCTACTATGGCTACACCTTC
TRBV9,NA,TRBJ2-1,NA,CASSVGVNEQFF,TGTGCCAGCAGCGTGGGAGTTAATGAGCAGTTCTTC
TRBV2,NA,TRBJ1-5,NA,CASSEMGRNSNQPQHF,TGTGCCAGCAGTGAGATGGGGCGGAATAGCAATCAGCCCCAGCATTTT
TRBV30,NA,TRBJ2-7,TRBD2,CAWSVVAGGEQYF,TGTGCCTGGAGTGTAGTAGCGGGAGGCGAGCAGTACTTC
TRBV6-5,NA,TRBJ2-7,TRBD1,CASTTGTGAAYEQYF,TGTGCCAGCACAACAGGGACAGGGGCGGCCTACGAGCAGTACTTC
TRBV7-8,NA,TRBJ2-1,NA,CASSFGYEQFF,TGTGCCAGCAGCTTCGGGTATGAGCAGTTCTTC
TRBV5-1,NA,TRBJ1-3,TRBD1,CASSLEGQAGNTIYF,TGCGCCAGCAGCTTGGAAGGACAGGCTGGAAACACCATATATTTT
TRBV15,NA,TRBJ1-5,TRBD1,CATSRGTGAAGNQPQHF,TGTGCCACCAGCAGAGGGACAGGGGCCGCGGGGAATCAGCCCCAGCATTTT
TRBV18,NA,TRBJ2-6,TRBD1,CASSIFPTGGPGDSGANVLTF,TGTGCCAGCTCGATCTTCCCCACAGGGGGCCCAGGGGACTCTGGGGCCAACGTCCTGACTTTC
TRBV27,NA,TRBJ2-1,TRBD2,CASSPGLAGVVPYNEQFF,TGTGCCAGCAGTCCAGGACTAGCGGGAGTTGTCCCCTACAATGAGCAGTTCTTC
TRBV6-5,NA,TRBJ1-2,NA,CASSLHISYGYTF,TGTGCCAGCAGTCTTCACATAAGCTATGGCTACACCTTC
TRBV5-4,NA,TRBJ2-1,TRBD1,CASSFTIKGAVDEQFF,TGTGCCAGCAGCTTTACCATAAAGGGGGCGGTCGATGAGCAGTTCTTC
TRBV5-1,NA,TRBJ1-6,TRBD1,CASSLGGTEDNSPLHF,TGCGCCAGCAGCCTTGGTGGGACAGAGGATAATTCACCCCTCCACTTT
TRBV29-1,NA,TRBJ2-1,TRBD2,CSVSSGSRNEQFF,TGCAGCGTTTCAAGCGGGAGCCGAAATGAGCAGTTCTTC